This TCR beta chain was captured in a study of neurological immune-mediated disorders. Study results and caveats: There were no CDR3 amino acid sequences shared by expanded clones across subjects, a result suggesting private repertoires in all groups. Phylogenetic grouping assigned the repertoires of 18 of 34 multiple sclerosis patients to a single related-CDR3 cluster, which may represent a signature. The greatest degree of TCR clonal expansion was observed in HTLV-1-associated myelopathy, with the lowest in multiple sclerosis, below that of healthy controls.

As for time point: longitudinal time-point 3. This clonotype was seen ten or more times. Antigen: not known. cDNA synthesis was performed by 5'RACE with 10-nucleotide random UMIs. TCRdb used MiXCR to reprocess the 5' RACE reads, holding one entry per CDR3 protein. The data show approximately 80,000 distinct CDR3 sequences, 4.3% seen once. The clonotype was recovered from an older woman with multiple sclerosis. The specimen was PBMCs.

The chain's CDR3 is CASSLRQGAEQETQYF. CDR3 DNA sequence: TGTGCCAGCAGCTTGCGACAGGGGGCAGAACAAGAGACCCAGTACTTC. The chain joins TRBV7-9 to TRBJ2-5, with TRBD1 matching over 10 bases. V lost 3 bases, J lost 2 bases, and 6 bases stayed unmatched. Germline assignment: CDR1 SEHNR and CDR2 FQNEAQ (reference sequence). The CDR3 is made up of 16 amino acids.